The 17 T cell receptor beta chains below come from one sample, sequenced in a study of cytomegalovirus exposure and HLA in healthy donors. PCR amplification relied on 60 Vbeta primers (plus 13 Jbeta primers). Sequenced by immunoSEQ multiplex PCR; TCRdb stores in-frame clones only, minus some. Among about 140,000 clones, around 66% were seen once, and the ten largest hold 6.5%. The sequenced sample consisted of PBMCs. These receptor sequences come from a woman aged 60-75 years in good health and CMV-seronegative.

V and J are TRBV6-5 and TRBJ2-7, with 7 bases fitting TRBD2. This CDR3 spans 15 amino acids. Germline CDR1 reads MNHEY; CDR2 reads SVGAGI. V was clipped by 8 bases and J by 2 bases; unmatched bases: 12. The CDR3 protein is CASSRGVAGAYEQYF. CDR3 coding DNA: TGTGCCAGCTCACGAGGAGTCGCGGGGGCCTACGAGCAGTACTTC.

The CDR3, as DNA: TGTGCCACTCAGCCCCAGGGGAGTCCAACAGATACGCAGTATTTT. It yields the protein CATQPQGSPTDTQYF. J is TRBJ2-3 and V is TRBV19; D is perhaps TRBD1 (6 bases). Germline assignment: CDR1 LNHDA and CDR2 SQIVND (reference sequence). The CDR3 is 15 amino acids. Trimming removed 10 bases from V and 3 bases from J, with 20 bases in between.

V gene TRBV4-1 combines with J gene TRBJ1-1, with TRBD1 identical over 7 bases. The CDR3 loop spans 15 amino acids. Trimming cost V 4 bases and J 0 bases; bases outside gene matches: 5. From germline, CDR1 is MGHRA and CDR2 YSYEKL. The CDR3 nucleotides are TGCGCCAGCAGCCTATCTACAGGGGTGAACACTGAAGCTTTCTTT. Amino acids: CASSLSTGVNTEAFF.

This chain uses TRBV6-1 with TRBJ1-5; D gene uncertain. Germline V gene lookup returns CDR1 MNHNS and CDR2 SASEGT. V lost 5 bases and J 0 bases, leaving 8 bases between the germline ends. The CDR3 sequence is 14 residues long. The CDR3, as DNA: TGTGCCAGCAGTCGCGGGAGTAGCAATCAGCCCCAGCATTTT. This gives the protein CASSRGSSNQPQHF.

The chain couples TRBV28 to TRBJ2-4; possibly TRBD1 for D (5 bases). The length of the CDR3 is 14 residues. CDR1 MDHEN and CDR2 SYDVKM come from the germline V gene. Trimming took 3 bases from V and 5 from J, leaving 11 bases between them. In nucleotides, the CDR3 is TGTGCCAGCAGTTTGACAGCTATACAAAACATTCAGTACTTC. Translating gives CASSLTAIQNIQYF.

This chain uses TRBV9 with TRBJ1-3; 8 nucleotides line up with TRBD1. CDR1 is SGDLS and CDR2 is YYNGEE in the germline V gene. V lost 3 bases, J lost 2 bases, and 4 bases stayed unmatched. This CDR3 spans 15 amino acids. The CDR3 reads CASSAATGAGNTIYF. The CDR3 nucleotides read TGTGCCAGCAGCGCGGCGACAGGGGCTGGAAACACCATATATTTT.

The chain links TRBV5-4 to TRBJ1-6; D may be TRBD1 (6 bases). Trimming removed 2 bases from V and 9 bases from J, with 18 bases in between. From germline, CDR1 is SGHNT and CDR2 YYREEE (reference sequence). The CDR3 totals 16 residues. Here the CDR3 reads CASSLGGDRSSSPLHF. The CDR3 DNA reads TGTGCCAGCAGCTTAGGAGGAGACAGGTCTAGTTCACCCCTCCACTTT.

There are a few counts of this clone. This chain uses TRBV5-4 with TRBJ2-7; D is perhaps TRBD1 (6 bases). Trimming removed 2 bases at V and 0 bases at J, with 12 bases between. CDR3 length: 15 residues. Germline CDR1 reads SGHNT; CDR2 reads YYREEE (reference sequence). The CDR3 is CASSLSTGFSYEQYF. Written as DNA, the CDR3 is TGTGCCAGCAGCTTATCCACAGGGTTCTCCTACGAGCAGTACTTC.

The CDR3 nucleotides are TGTGCCAGTAGTCCCCTCTCGGGAGAGGAGCAGTACTTC. It is translated as CASSPLSGEEQYF. The chain joins TRBV19 to TRBJ2-7; possible D gene TRBD2, 6 bases. Germline CDR1 LNHDA, CDR2 SQIVND (reference sequence). V shed 5 bases and J shed 7 bases, with 15 bases lying between them. The CDR3 has 13 amino acids.

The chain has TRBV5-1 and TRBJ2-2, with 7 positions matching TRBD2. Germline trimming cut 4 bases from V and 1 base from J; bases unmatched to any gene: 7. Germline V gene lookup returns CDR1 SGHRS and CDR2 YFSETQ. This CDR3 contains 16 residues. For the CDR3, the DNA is TGCGCCAGCAGCGCTGGACTAGGCGGGAACACCGGGGAGCTGTTTTTT. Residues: CASSAGLGGNTGELFF.

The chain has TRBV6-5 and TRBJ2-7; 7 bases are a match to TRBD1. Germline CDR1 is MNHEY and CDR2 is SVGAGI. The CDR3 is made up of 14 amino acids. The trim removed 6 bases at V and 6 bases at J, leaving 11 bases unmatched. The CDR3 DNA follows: TGTGCCAGCAGCCCCCAGACAGGGCTTCGCGAGCAGTACTTC. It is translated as CASSPQTGLREQYF.

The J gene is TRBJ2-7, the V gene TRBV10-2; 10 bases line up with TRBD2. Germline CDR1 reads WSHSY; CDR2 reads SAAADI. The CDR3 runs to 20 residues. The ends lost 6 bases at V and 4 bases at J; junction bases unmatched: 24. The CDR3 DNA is TGCGCCAGCAGGACACAAAGGGGCAGCAGACCGGGACTAGCGACGTACGAGCAGTACTTC. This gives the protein CASRTQRGSRPGLATYEQYF.

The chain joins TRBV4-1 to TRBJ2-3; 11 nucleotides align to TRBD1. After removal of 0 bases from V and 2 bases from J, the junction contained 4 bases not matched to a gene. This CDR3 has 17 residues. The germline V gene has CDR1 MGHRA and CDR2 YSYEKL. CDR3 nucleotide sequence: TGCGCCAGCAGCCAAGATCGGACAGGGGGCGTCACAGATACGCAGTATTTT. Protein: CASSQDRTGGVTDTQYF.

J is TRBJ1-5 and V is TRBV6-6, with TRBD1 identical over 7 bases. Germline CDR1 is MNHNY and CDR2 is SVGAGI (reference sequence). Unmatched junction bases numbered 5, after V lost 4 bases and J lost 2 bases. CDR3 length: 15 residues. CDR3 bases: TGTGCCAGCAGTTCTTTAGGGGGCGGCAATCAGCCCCAGCATTTT. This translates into CASSSLGGGNQPQHF.

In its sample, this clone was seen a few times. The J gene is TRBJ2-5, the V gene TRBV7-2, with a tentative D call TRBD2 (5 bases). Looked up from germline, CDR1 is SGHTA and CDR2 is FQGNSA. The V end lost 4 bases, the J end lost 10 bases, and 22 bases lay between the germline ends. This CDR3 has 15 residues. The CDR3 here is CASSSSYPQRRDQYF. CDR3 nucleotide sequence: TGTGCCAGCAGCTCTTCTTACCCTCAACGACGGGACCAGTACTTC.

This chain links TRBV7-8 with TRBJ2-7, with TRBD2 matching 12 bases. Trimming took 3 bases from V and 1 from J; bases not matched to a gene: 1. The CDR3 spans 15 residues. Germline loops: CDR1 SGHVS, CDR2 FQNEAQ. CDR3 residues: CASSLGLAGSYEQYF. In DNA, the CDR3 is TGTGCCAGCAGCTTGGGACTAGCGGGTTCCTACGAGCAGTACTTC.

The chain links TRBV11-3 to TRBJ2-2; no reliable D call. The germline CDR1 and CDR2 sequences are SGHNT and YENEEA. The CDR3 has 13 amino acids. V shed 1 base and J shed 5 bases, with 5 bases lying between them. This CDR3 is CASSLVVTGELFF. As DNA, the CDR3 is TGTGCCAGCAGCTTAGTAGTTACCGGGGAGCTGTTTTTT.